This TCR beta chain was observed in a study of blood T cells in healthy people across ages. The CDR3 runs to 13 residues. Germline V gene lookup returns CDR1 MNHNY and CDR2 SVGAGI (reference sequence). As to this clonotype: One junction end disagrees with the germline gene, perhaps due to a read error.

A sample-barcoded 5' primer and a J-beta primer mix were used in a second PCR of about 7 to 12 cycles. TCRdb re-called the 5' RACE reads with MiXCR, one entry per CDR3 protein. The sample yields around 970,000 distinct CDR3 sequences, 51% seen once. The material sequenced was blood. The TCR originated in a woman in her sixties in good health. The chain employs TRBV6-6 and TRBJ1-6; D is perhaps TRBD1 (5 bases). CDR3 nucleotides: TGTGCCAGCAGTGACTCGACAGATCCACCCCTCCACTTT. Translating gives CASSDSTDPPLHF.